The 21 T cell receptor beta chains below come from one sample, sequenced in a study of post-analysis software for immune sequencing data. Overall study results and limits: Five TRBV segments, including TRBV5-6, TRBV5-1 and TRBV20-1, were more frequent in patients than controls.

Their target antigens are unknown. Unique molecular identifiers featured in each of the TCR beta cDNA libraries. Each CDR3 protein gets one entry after TCRdb re-called the PCR reads with MiXCR. The table shows roughly 400,000 distinct CDR3 sequences, with over 30% occurring only once. Material for sequencing was blood. Receptors were obtained from a girl aged 2 to 9 with multiple sclerosis.

The rearrangement uses TRBV7-2 and TRBJ2-7; the match to TRBD1 covers 9 bases. After removal of 0 bases from V and 6 bases from J, the junction contained 6 bases not matched to a gene. In germline, CDR1 is SGHTA, CDR2 FQGNSA. The CDR3 is 15 residues long. In DNA form, the CDR3 reads TGTGCCAGCAGCTTAGCGGGACAGGGAATAAGCGAGCAGTACTTC. Translated, it gives CASSLAGQGISEQYF. Filled out from reference TRBV7-2 and TRBJ2-7, the complete variable domain reads GAGVSQSPSNKVTEKGKDVELRCDPISGHTALYWYRQSLGQGLEFLIYFQGNSAPDKSGLPSDRFSAERTGGSVSTLTIQRTQQEDSAVYLCASSLAGQGISEQYFGPGTRLTVT.

The rearrangement links TRBV6-5 to TRBJ1-1; no firm D call. The V gene lost 6 bases and the J gene lost 2 bases, with 10 bases spanning the gap. In germline, CDR1 is MNHEY, CDR2 SVGAGI. The CDR3 runs 13 residues. In DNA, the CDR3 is TGTGCCAGCAGGCCCCGTAAAAACACTGAAGCTTTCTTT. Translation: CASRPRKNTEAFF.

This clonotype came up a few times. The rearrangement links TRBV7-2 to TRBJ2-5, with 8 bases that match TRBD2. CDR3 length: 13 amino acids. CDR1 SGHTA and CDR2 FQGNSA come from the germline V gene. Unmatched junction bases numbered 2, after V lost 3 bases and J lost 5 bases. This chain's CDR3 is CASSFSGAETQYF. As DNA, the CDR3 is TGTGCCAGCAGCTTTAGCGGGGCGGAGACCCAGTACTTC.

There are a few counts of this clonotype. This chain links TRBV27 with TRBJ2-7, with D perhaps being TRBD1 or TRBD2 (5 bases each). CDR3 length: 16 amino acids. V lost 3 bases, J lost 0 bases, and 15 bases lay in between. Germline V lookup: CDR1 MNHEY, CDR2 SMNVEV (reference sequence). CDR3 sequence reads: CASSFYATGGSYEQYF. As DNA, the CDR3 is TGTGCCAGCAGTTTTTACGCGACTGGGGGCTCCTACGAGCAGTACTTC.

The chain combines TRBV5-1 with TRBJ2-1; D may be TRBD2 (6 bases). V was cut by 5 bases and J by 4 bases, with 16 bases left in between. The CDR3 extends over 15 amino acids. Germline-derived CDR1 and CDR2 are SGHRS and YFSETQ. CDR3 nucleotides: TGCGCCAGCAGAGTAGCGGCCGAGATTTACAATGAGCAGTTCTTC. Translated, it gives CASRVAAEIYNEQFF.

This clonotype has a handful of counts. The rearrangement uses TRBV5-4 and TRBJ2-7; no reliable D call. V was shortened by 0 bases and J by 7 bases, with 8 bases between the two germline ends. Germline V gives CDR1 SGHNT, CDR2 YYREEE (reference sequence). The CDR3 is 12 residues long. CDR3: CASSLERGEQYF. CDR3 DNA sequence: TGTGCCAGCAGCTTGGAGCGTGGGGAGCAGTACTTC.

Points on this clonotype: The junction and the germline gene differ at one end; a read error may be behind it. V is TRBV6-6 and J is TRBJ2-7; 13 bases map to TRBD2. The end of the DNA is better explained by TRBJ2-5, so the J call may be wrong. The CDR3 totals 16 residues. Germline CDR1 and CDR2: MNHNY and SVGAGI (reference sequence). CDR3 sequence (DNA): TGTGCCTGCAGTTACCCGGGACTAGCGGGGATAGAGACCCAGTACTTC. This codes for CACSYPGLAGIETQYF.

J is TRBJ2-5 and V is TRBV5-1; maybe TRBD2 (7 bases). V was clipped by 3 bases and J by 13 bases, with 22 bases between them. The CDR3 is 14 residues long. Per the germline V gene, CDR1 is SGHRS and CDR2 is YFSETQ. CDR3 sequence reads: CASSWGGAGPRRYF. The DNA of the CDR3 is TGCGCCAGCAGCTGGGGGGGCGCGGGGCCGCGGAGGTACTTC.

This clonotype has more than one count but fewer than ten. Here the CDR3 reads CASSLETSGTTEQFF. The CDR3 coding sequence is TGTGCCAGCAGCTTAGAGACTAGTGGGACTACTGAGCAGTTCTTC. The chain is built from TRBV7-9 and TRBJ2-1, with 7 bases identical to TRBD2. Germline-derived CDR1 and CDR2 are SEHNR and FQNEAQ (reference sequence). After removal of 1 base from V and 9 bases from J, the junction contained 9 bases not matched to a gene. CDR3 length: 15 amino acids.

This clonotype has more than one count but fewer than ten. One junction end does not reproduce the germline sequence, and a read error may be involved. The chain carries TRBV7-7 and TRBJ2-1, with D perhaps TRBD1 or TRBD2 (7 bases each). This CDR3 is built from 17 residues. Germline CDR1 and CDR2: SSHAT and FNYEAQ (reference sequence). DNA of the CDR3: TGTGCTAGCAGTCCAACCAGGGGGAGGGTGGGGCACAATGAGCAGTTCTTC. Protein: CASSPTRGRVGHNEQFF.

The chain carries TRBV28 and TRBJ1-3, with D perhaps TRBD1 (6 bases). The germline V and J ends were trimmed by 8 bases and 3 bases, with 17 bases remaining between them. The CDR3 runs to 15 residues. From germline, CDR1 is MDHEN and CDR2 SYDVKM. The CDR3 spells CASWETGVRGNTIYF. CDR3 nucleotides: TGTGCCAGCTGGGAGACAGGAGTTCGTGGAAACACCATATATTTT.

Regarding this clonotype: Relative to the germline gene, one junction end is altered; a read error may explain this. The chain employs TRBV12-3 or TRBV12-4 and TRBJ2-5, with 11 bases lining up with TRBD2. CDR3 length: 15 amino acids. CDR3 sequence (DNA): TGTGCCAGCAGTTTCACTAGCGGGAGTAGGGAGACCCAGGTCTTC. It yields the protein CASSFTSGSRETQVF.

This clonotype has just a few counts. The V and J genes are TRBV20-1 and TRBJ2-3; TRBD1 or TRBD2 may be the D gene (5 bases each). V was clipped by 5 bases and J by 6 bases, with 18 bases between them. Germline loops: CDR1 DFQATT, CDR2 SNEGSKA (reference sequence). This CDR3 contains 14 residues. As DNA, the CDR3 is TGCAGTGCTGGGCCCGGGACGCCATATGATACGCAGTATTTT. This translates into CSAGPGTPYDTQYF.

CDR3 sequence (DNA): TGTGCCAGCAGTTACTCGCAGGCCCGGGATGGCTACACCTTC. Protein: CASSYSQARDGYTF. This sequence joins TRBV6-6 and TRBJ1-2; D call uncertain. The CDR3 totals 14 residues. CDR1 and CDR2 (germline): MNHNY, SVGAGI (reference sequence). Trimming took off 0 bases at V and 6 bases at J, with 11 bases between the two ends.

This clonotype was seen a handful of times. The genes are TRBV4-2 and TRBJ1-2; no firm D call. V lost 0 bases and J lost 8, with 7 bases in between. The CDR3 contains 12 residues. In germline, CDR1 is LGHNA, CDR2 YNFKEQ. CDR3 sequence (DNA): TGTGCCAGCAGCCAAGATACCGGCGGCTACACCTTC. This translates into CASSQDTGGYTF.

V usage is TRBV20-1 and J usage is TRBJ2-1, with 10 bases that match TRBD2. Germline trimming cut 3 bases from V and 1 base from J; bases unmatched to any gene: 3. Germline CDR1 and CDR2: DFQATT and SNEGSKA (reference sequence). The CDR3 is made up of 15 amino acids. CDR3 sequence: CSASKGLASYNEQFF. The CDR3 nucleotides read TGCAGTGCTAGTAAGGGACTAGCGTCCTACAATGAGCAGTTCTTC.

This clonotype was recorded once. This sequence joins TRBV4-3 and TRBJ2-2; 8 bases line up with TRBD1. The CDR3 is made up of 14 amino acids. CDR1 LGHNA and CDR2 YSLEER come from the germline V gene. After removal of 2 bases from V and 9 bases from J, the junction contained 5 bases not matched to a gene. The CDR3 region has the DNA TGCGCCAGCAGCCAACAACGACAGGGGAGGGAGCTGTTTTTT. It specifies CASSQQRQGRELFF.

This clonotype was detected once. V usage is TRBV10-3 and J usage is TRBJ2-5; 7 positions agree with TRBD1. The end of the DNA is better explained by TRBJ2-7, so the J call may be wrong. Germline V gene sequence: CDR1 ENHRY, CDR2 SYGVKD. The CDR3 sequence is 14 residues long. The CDR3 DNA is TGTGCCATCAGGCGACAGGGAGCCTCCTACGAGCAGTACTTC. This codes for CAIRRQGASYEQYF.

This clonotype occurred many times. The chain carries TRBV6-5 and TRBJ2-3, with 11 bases lining up with TRBD2. The CDR3 runs 15 residues. CDR1 and CDR2 (germline): MNHEY, SVGAGI. V shed 5 bases and J 5 bases; nucleotides not matched to a gene: 6. CDR3 sequence: CASSPSGGIGDTQYF. CDR3 nucleotide sequence: TGTGCCAGCAGTCCTAGCGGGGGGATAGGAGATACGCAGTATTTT.

The chain carries TRBV27 and TRBJ1-4, with a tentative D call TRBD1 (6 bases). CDR3 length equals 15 residues. V was cut by 7 bases and J by 3 bases, with 15 bases left in between. Germline V gene data show CDR1 as MNHEY and CDR2 as SMNVEV (reference sequence). DNA for the CDR3: TGTGCCAGCACCCCCAAGCAGGGGCCTAATGAAAAACTGTTTTTT. Its translation: CASTPKQGPNEKLFF.

This chain joins TRBV27 and TRBJ2-3; the D gene is possibly TRBD1 (5 bases). Germline V lookup: CDR1 MNHEY, CDR2 SMNVEV (reference sequence). The CDR3 runs to 14 residues. Trimming shortened V by 2 bases and J by 6 bases, and 12 bases separated the two germline ends. CDR3 sequence: CASSLNQGEDTQYF. CDR3 nucleotides: TGTGCCAGCAGTTTAAATCAGGGCGAGGATACGCAGTATTTT.